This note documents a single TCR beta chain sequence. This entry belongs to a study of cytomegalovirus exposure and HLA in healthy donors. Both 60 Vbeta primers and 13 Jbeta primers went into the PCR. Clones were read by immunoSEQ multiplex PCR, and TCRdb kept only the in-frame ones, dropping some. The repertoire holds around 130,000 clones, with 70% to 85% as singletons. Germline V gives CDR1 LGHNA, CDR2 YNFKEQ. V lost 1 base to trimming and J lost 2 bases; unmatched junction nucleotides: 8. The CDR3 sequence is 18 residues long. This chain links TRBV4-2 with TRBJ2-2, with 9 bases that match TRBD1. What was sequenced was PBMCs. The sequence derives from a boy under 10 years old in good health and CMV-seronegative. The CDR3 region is CASSQVGEGQGNTGELFF. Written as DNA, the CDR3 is TGTGCCAGCAGCCAAGTTGGCGAGGGACAGGGAAACACCGGGGAGCTGTTTTTT.